The T cell receptor beta chain described here comes from a study of cytomegalovirus exposure and HLA in healthy donors. The PCR contained 60 Vbeta and 13 Jbeta primers. Clones were read by immunoSEQ multiplex PCR, and TCRdb kept only the in-frame ones, dropping some. The table lists about 250,000 clones, roughly 81% of them singletons. Note on this clone: The antigen is not known.

Findings and caveats of the study: Later, an analysis showed that TCR beta chains associated with HLA were more clonally expanded than others that were equally common. In terms of immune exposure information, only CMV serostatus was available.

Germline values: CDR1 MNHEY, CDR2 SVGAGI. The germline V and J ends were trimmed by 8 bases and 0 bases, with 15 bases remaining between them. This CDR3 is built from 15 residues. The rearrangement joins TRBV6-5 to TRBJ2-3; D possibly corresponds to TRBD2 (5 bases). The sample consisted of PBMCs. This clonotype originated in a girl aged 2 to 10 in good health and CMV-seronegative. CDR3 protein: CASLPKGGSTDTQYF. In DNA, the CDR3 is TGTGCCAGCCTACCAAAAGGAGGTAGCACAGATACGCAGTATTTT.